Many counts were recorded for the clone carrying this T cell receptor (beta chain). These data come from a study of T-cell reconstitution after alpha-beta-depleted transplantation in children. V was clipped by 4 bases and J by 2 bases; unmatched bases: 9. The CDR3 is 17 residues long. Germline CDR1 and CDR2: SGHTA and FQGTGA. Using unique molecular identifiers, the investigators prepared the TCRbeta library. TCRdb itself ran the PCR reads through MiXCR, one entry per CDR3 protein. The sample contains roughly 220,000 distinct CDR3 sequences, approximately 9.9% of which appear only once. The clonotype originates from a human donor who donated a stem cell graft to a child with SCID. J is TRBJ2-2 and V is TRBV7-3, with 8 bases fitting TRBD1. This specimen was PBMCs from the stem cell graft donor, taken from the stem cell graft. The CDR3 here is CASSSQPDRANTGELFF. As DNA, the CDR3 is TGTGCCAGCAGCTCCCAACCGGACAGGGCTAACACCGGGGAGCTGTTTTTT.